This TCR beta chain originates from a study of neurological immune-mediated disorders. General observations from the study: None of the CDR3 amino acid sequences of expanded clones were shared across subjects, and this suggested private repertoires in all groups. Healthy controls had more TCR clonal expansion than multiple sclerosis, which showed the least, whereas HTLV-1-associated myelopathy showed the most.

Synthesis of cDNA was performed by 5'RACE using 10-nucleotide random UMIs. One entry per CDR3 protein results from TCRdb running MiXCR on the 5' RACE reads. The sample lists more than 50,000 distinct CDR3 sequences, roughly 8.3% occurring once. This clonotype appeared many times. As yet, its antigen is unknown. Trimming shortened V by 6 bases and J by 3 bases, and 15 bases separated the two germline ends. Looked up from germline, CDR1 is DFQATT and CDR2 is SNEGSKA (reference sequence). The CDR3 sequence is 13 residues long. As to time point: longitudinal time-point 3. Sequenced: PBMCs. This chain uses TRBV20-1 with TRBJ2-7; perhaps TRBD1 as D (5 bases). The receptor's source is a woman aged 40 to 50 in good health. The DNA of the CDR3 is TGCAGTGCCTCTTCAGGGTTCGGCTACGAGCAGTACTTC. Translation: CSASSGFGYEQYF.